The rows below give T cell receptor beta chains drawn from one sample of a study of CD8+ T cells in alopecia areata. Produced via immunoSEQ multiplex PCR; TCRdb's table is partial and in-frame only. The repertoire holds 130,000 to 150,000 clones, with around 86% as singletons. The sample consisted of CD8+ T cells sorted from blood, taken at week 0. Receptor source: a human donor with alopecia areata. Both conserved end residues are part of each CDR3. D genes are given only for firm matches. The size entry is marked missing in some rows and otherwise reads once, few, many or a size class.

CDR3aa	CDR3nt	abundance	d_gene	v_gene	j_gene
CASSGDAGSSYNEQFF	TGTGCCAGCAGTGGCGACGCGGGAAGCTCCTACAATGAGCAGTTCTTC	NA	NA	TRBV2	TRBJ2-1
CASSFGLAGEQYF	TGTGCCAGCAGTTTTGGACTAGCGGGAGAGCAGTACTTC	NA	TRBD2	TRBV27	TRBJ2-7
CASSLVQLPGGTGELFF	TGTGCCAGCAGCTTGGTACAACTCCCGGGCGGGACCGGGGAGCTGTTTTTT	NA	NA	TRBV5-6	TRBJ2-2
CASSETTAYEQYF	TGTGCCAGCAGTGAAACGACCGCATACGAGCAGTACTTC	NA	NA	TRBV2	TRBJ2-7
CASYDDGYEQYF	TGTGCCAGCTACGACGATGGCTACGAGCAGTACTTC	once	NA	TRBV6-1	TRBJ2-7
CSVLSQYNEQFF	TGCAGCGTTCTTAGCCAATACAATGAGCAGTTCTTC	NA	NA	TRBV29-1	TRBJ2-1
CASSDSDRGEQYF	TGTGCCAGCAGTGACTCGGACAGGGGCGAGCAGTACTTC	many	TRBD1	TRBV6-4	TRBJ2-7
CASSPGTESYEQYF	TGCGCCAGCAGCCCCGGGACGGAATCCTACGAGCAGTACTTC	NA	NA	TRBV5-1	TRBJ2-7
CASSLEIYEQYF	TGTGCCAGCAGCTTAGAAATCTACGAGCAGTACTTC	NA	NA	TRBV7-8	TRBJ2-7
CAWSVGQGVLEQYF	TGTGCCTGGAGTGTGGGACAGGGGGTACTCGAGCAGTACTTC	NA	TRBD1	TRBV30	TRBJ2-7
CASSLWGASGYNEQFF	TGTGCCAGCAGCTTATGGGGGGCTAGCGGGTACAATGAGCAGTTCTTC	NA	TRBD2	TRBV7-8	TRBJ2-1
CSVAGGTGELFF	TGCAGCGTTGCCGGGGGAACCGGGGAGCTGTTTTTT	few	NA	TRBV29-1	TRBJ2-2
CSVVTENSGNTIYF	TGCAGCGTTGTGACCGAAAACTCTGGAAACACCATATATTTT	NA	NA	TRBV29-1	TRBJ1-3
CASRLFQGTGGQETQYF	TGTGCCAGCAGGCTATTCCAAGGGACAGGAGGACAAGAGACCCAGTACTTC	NA	TRBD1	TRBV7-9	TRBJ2-5
CASSQDEGGSYGYTF	TGTGCCAGCAGCCAAGATGAAGGGGGGAGCTATGGCTACACCTTC	NA	NA	TRBV4-2	TRBJ1-2
CASSLVEGRETQYF	TGTGCCAGCAGCTTAGTAGAGGGGAGGGAGACCCAGTACTTC	NA	NA	TRBV7-9	TRBJ2-5
CAGRGDTEAFF	TGTGCCGGCAGGGGGGACACTGAAGCTTTCTTT	NA	TRBD1	TRBV7-9	TRBJ1-1
CSARETHEQFF	TGCAGTGCTAGGGAGACACATGAGCAGTTCTTC	NA	NA	TRBV20-1	TRBJ2-1
CASSLVVSGWGHNEQFF	TGTGCCAGCAGCTTAGTGGTTAGCGGTTGGGGTCACAATGAGCAGTTCTTC	NA	NA	TRBV7-9	TRBJ2-1
CASSLEGAIGRDTQYF	TGCGCCAGCAGCTTGGAAGGGGCAATTGGTAGAGATACGCAGTATTTT	NA	NA	TRBV5-1	TRBJ2-3
CSVVTNEQFF	TGCAGCGTTGTAACGAATGAGCAGTTCTTC	NA	NA	TRBV29-1	TRBJ2-1
CASSQGGRETLEAFF	TGCGCCAGCAGCCAAGGGGGTAGGGAGACTCTAGAAGCTTTCTTT	NA	NA	TRBV4-1	TRBJ1-1
CSVETGTGVYSYTF	TGCAGCGTTGAAACCGGGACAGGGGTCTATAGCTACACCTTC	NA	TRBD1	TRBV29-1	TRBJ1-2
CASSSRQESYEQYF	TGCGCCAGCAGCTCGAGACAGGAATCCTACGAGCAGTACTTC	NA	NA	TRBV5-1	TRBJ2-7
CACWTVYGYTF	TGTGCCTGTTGGACAGTCTATGGCTACACCTTC	once	NA	TRBV30	TRBJ1-2
CASLPLRTSTDTQYF	TGTGCCAGCTTGCCCTTAAGAACTAGCACAGATACGCAGTATTTT	NA	NA	TRBV7-9	TRBJ2-3
CAWTGLPNRVTEAFF	TGTGCCTGGACCGGGCTCCCTAACAGGGTCACTGAAGCTTTCTTT	NA	NA	TRBV30	TRBJ1-1
CASSQGQGGEKLFF	TGCGCCAGCAGCCAAGGACAGGGTGGAGAAAAACTGTTTTTT	NA	TRBD1	TRBV4-1	TRBJ1-4
CASSQDPWDEQYF	TGTGCCAGCAGCCAAGATCCCTGGGACGAGCAGTACTTC	NA	NA	TRBV7-9	TRBJ2-7
CASSPPNKENIQYF	TGTGCCAGCAGCCCTCCAAACAAGGAAAACATTCAGTACTTC	once	NA	TRBV27	TRBJ2-4
CASSIGLGYNEQFF	TGTGCCAGTAGTATCGGGCTAGGGTACAATGAGCAGTTCTTC	NA	NA	TRBV19	TRBJ2-1
CASSERAGGVGDEQFF	TGCGCCAGCAGTGAGCGAGCGGGGGGGGTAGGTGATGAGCAGTTCTTC	NA	TRBD2	TRBV10-2	TRBJ2-1
CSVEVGGGENTGELFF	TGCAGCGTTGAAGTAGGAGGAGGGGAGAACACCGGGGAGCTGTTTTTT	few	NA	TRBV29-1	TRBJ2-2
CASPGGQSYEQYF	TGTGCCTCACCAGGGGGACAGTCCTACGAGCAGTACTTC	NA	TRBD1	TRBV6-1	TRBJ2-7
CASSAGGYYEQYF	TGTGCCAGTAGCGCAGGGGGCTACTACGAGCAGTACTTC	few	TRBD1	TRBV2	TRBJ2-7
CAASPEAGGHEQYF	TGTGCCGCCTCCCCTGAAGCGGGAGGACACGAGCAGTACTTC	NA	TRBD2	TRBV10-3	TRBJ2-7
CSVVGTNDNNEQFF	TGCAGCGTTGTCGGGACTAACGATAACAATGAGCAGTTCTTC	NA	TRBD2	TRBV29-1	TRBJ2-1
CASSDGISYEQYF	TGTGCCAGCAGTGATGGCATCTCCTACGAGCAGTACTTC	NA	NA	TRBV6-1	TRBJ2-7
CASSPTLGDFYNEQFF	TGCGCCAGCAGCCCGACTTTGGGGGACTTTTACAATGAGCAGTTCTTC	NA	NA	TRBV4-1	TRBJ2-1
CASSLEARGDEQYF	TGCGCCAGCAGCTTGGAGGCCCGGGGGGACGAGCAGTACTTC	NA	TRBD2	TRBV5-1	TRBJ2-7
CASSELAGGTGELFF	TGTGCCAGCAGTGAATTGGCCGGGGGCACCGGGGAGCTGTTTTTT	many	NA	TRBV6-1	TRBJ2-2
CSVEDWLESDTQYF	TGCAGCGTTGAAGATTGGTTGGAGTCCGATACGCAGTATTTT	NA	NA	TRBV29-1	TRBJ2-3
CATTQAGRLNTEAFF	TGTGCCACCACTCAAGCGGGACGGTTGAACACTGAAGCTTTCTTT	NA	NA	TRBV15	TRBJ1-1
CASSLAWEGQINYGYTF	TGTGCCAGTAGTCTCGCCTGGGAGGGACAGATCAACTATGGCTACACCTTC	NA	TRBD1	TRBV19	TRBJ1-2
CASSLAGSGNTIYF	TGTGCCAGCAGCTTAGCAGGGTCTGGAAACACCATATATTTT	NA	NA	TRBV7-6	TRBJ1-3
CASSLGVVGTEAFF	TGTGCCAGCAGCTTGGGGGTAGTCGGCACTGAAGCTTTCTTT	NA	NA	TRBV13	TRBJ1-1
CASRGDTDTQYF	TGTGCCAGCAGGGGAGACACAGATACGCAGTATTTT	once	NA	TRBV7-3	TRBJ2-3
CASSPRTDYEQYF	TGTGCCAGCAGCCCAAGGACAGACTACGAGCAGTACTTC	NA	NA	TRBV7-9	TRBJ2-7
CASSSWRVTDTQYF	TGTGCCAGCAGTTCTTGGCGGGTTACAGATACGCAGTATTTT	NA	NA	TRBV27	TRBJ2-3
CSVEDPRGDSFDEQFF	TGCAGCGTTGAAGACCCCAGGGGGGATAGTTTCGATGAGCAGTTCTTC	NA	NA	TRBV29-1	TRBJ2-1
CASSDRDFSYEQYF	TGTGCCAGCAGCGACCGGGACTTCTCCTACGAGCAGTACTTC	NA	NA	TRBV13	TRBJ2-7
CASGQTDRDFFF	TGTGCCAGCGGTCAAACGGACAGGGACTTCTTCTTC	few	TRBD1	TRBV6-5	TRBJ2-1
CASSLVQGAGEQYF	TGTGCCAGCAGCTTGGTTCAGGGGGCGGGTGAGCAGTACTTC	NA	TRBD1	TRBV5-4	TRBJ2-7
CASSPGDHVTQYF	TGTGCCAGCAGCCCCGGGGACCACGTTACGCAGTATTTT	few	NA	TRBV7-9	TRBJ2-3
CATSRDTLWGQGGYSPLHF	TGTGCCACCAGCAGAGATACGCTGTGGGGCCAGGGCGGGTATTCACCCCTCCACTTT	NA	NA	TRBV15	TRBJ1-6